This T cell receptor beta chain was sequenced for a study of blood T cell repertoires in COVID-19. The CDR3 has 15 residues. Germline V gene sequence: CDR1 SGHRS, CDR2 YFSETQ. V lost 7 bases and J lost 0, with 14 bases in between. This clone was counted a few times. Clones were read by immunoSEQ multiplex PCR, and TCRdb kept only the in-frame ones, dropping some. The repertoire holds about 130,000 clones, with around 75% as singletons. The sample comprised peripheral blood. This receptor was obtained from a woman in her 70s with COVID-19, enrolled during active disease. The chain recombines TRBV5-1 with TRBJ1-3, with D tentatively TRBD1 (6 bases). In nucleotides, the CDR3 is TGCGCCAGCGGATCGGACAGCAGCTCTGGAAACACCATATATTTT. This translates into CASGSDSSSGNTIYF.